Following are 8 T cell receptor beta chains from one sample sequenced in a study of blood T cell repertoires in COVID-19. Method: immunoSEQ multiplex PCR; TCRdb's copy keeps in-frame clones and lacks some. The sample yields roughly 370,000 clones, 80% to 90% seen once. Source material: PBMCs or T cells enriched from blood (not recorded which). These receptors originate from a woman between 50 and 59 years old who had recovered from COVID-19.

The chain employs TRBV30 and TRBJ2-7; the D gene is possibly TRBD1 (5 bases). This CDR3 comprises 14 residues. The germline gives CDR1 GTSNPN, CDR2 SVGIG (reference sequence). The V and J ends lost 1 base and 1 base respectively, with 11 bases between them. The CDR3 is CAWSDPGYSYEQYF. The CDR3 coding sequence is TGTGCCTGGAGTGATCCAGGGTATTCCTACGAGCAGTACTTC.

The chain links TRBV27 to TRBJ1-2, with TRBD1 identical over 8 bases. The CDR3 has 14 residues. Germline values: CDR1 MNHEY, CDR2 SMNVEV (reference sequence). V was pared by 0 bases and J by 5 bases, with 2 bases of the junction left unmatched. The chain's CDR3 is CASSLSRQGYGYTF. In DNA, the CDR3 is TGTGCCAGCAGTTTATCACGACAGGGGTATGGCTACACCTTC.

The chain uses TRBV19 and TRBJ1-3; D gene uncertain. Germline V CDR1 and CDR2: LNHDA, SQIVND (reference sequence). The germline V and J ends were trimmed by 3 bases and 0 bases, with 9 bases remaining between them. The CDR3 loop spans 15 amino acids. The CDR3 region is CASSIEGGSGNTIYF. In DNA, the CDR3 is TGTGCCAGTAGTATCGAGGGAGGCTCTGGAAACACCATATATTTT. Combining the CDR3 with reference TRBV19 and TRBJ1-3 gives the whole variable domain DGGITQSPKYLFRKEGQNVTLSCEQNLNHDAMYWYRQDPGQGLRLIYYSQIVNDFQKGDIAEGYSVSREKKESFPLTVTSAQKNPTAFYLCASSIEGGSGNTIYFGEGSWLTVV.

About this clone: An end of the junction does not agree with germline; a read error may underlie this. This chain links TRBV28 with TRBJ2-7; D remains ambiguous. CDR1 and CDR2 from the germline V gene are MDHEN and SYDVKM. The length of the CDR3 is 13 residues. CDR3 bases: TGTGCCAGCAGTTTCTCCCCGGTGGCAGGTCCTTCCTTC. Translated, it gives CASSFSPVAGPSF.

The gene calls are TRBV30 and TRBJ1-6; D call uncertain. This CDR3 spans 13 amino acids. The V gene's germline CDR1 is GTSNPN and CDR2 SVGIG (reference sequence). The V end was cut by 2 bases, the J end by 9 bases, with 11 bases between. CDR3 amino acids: CAWSPKRVSPLHF. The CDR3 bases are TGTGCCTGGAGTCCTAAGCGGGTTTCACCCCTCCACTTT.

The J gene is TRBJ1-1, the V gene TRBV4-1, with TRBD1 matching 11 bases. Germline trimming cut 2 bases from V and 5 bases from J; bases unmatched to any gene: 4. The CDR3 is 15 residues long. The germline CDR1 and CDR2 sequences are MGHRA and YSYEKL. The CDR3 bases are TGCGCCAGCAGCCAATCGGGACAGGGGGTTACTGAAGCTTTCTTT. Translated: CASSQSGQGVTEAFF.

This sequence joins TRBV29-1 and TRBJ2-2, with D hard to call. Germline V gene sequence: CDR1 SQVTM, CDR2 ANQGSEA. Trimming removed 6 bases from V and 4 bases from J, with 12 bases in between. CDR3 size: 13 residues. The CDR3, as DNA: TGCAGCGTCTCGACAAAGCTCACCGGGGAGCTGTTTTTT. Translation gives CSVSTKLTGELFF.

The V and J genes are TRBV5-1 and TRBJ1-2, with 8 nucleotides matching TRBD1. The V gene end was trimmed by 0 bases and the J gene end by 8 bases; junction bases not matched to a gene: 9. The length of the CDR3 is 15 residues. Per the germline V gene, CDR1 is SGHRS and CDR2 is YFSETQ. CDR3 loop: CASSLEATGQGGYTF. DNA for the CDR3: TGCGCCAGCAGCTTGGAAGCCACTGGACAGGGAGGCTACACCTTC.